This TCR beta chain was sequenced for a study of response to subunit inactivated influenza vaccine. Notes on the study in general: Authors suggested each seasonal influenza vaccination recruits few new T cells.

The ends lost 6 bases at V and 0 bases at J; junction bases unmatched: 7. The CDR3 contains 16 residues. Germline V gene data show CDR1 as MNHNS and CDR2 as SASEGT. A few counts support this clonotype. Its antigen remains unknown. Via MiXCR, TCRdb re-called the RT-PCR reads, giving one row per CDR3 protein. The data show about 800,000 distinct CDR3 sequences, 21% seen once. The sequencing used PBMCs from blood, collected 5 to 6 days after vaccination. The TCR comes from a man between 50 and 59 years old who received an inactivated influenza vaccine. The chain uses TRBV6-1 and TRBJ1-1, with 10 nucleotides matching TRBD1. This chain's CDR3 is CASRFRDRGLNTEAFF. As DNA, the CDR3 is TGTGCCAGCAGATTCCGGGACAGGGGCCTGAACACTGAAGCTTTCTTT.